This entry concerns a single T cell receptor (beta chain). Its antigen remains unidentified. This entry comes from a study of cytomegalovirus exposure and HLA in healthy donors. Points from the study as a whole: V- and J-gene trimming of TCR beta was linked (in a later analysis) to a missense DCLRE1C variant.

Trimming removed 3 bases from V and 4 bases from J; junction bases left unmatched: 8. CDR1 is SGHDT, CDR2 YYEEEE, per germline. This CDR3 has 16 amino acids. Use of 60 Vbeta and 13 Jbeta primers characterized the PCR. Libraries were prepared by immunoSEQ multiplex PCR; TCRdb keeps only in-frame clonotypes and omits some of them. The repertoire holds 200,000 or so clones, about 88% seen once, with 0.2% to 0.3% in the top ten. The V gene is TRBV5-6, the J gene TRBJ2-5; TRBD2 matches at 11 bases. The material sequenced was PBMCs. This TCR was recovered from a girl less than two years old in good health and CMV-seronegative. Written as DNA, the CDR3 is TGTGCCAGCAGCTCCTCCGGACTAGCGGGCGGAGAGACCCAGTACTTC. Translation gives CASSSSGLAGGETQYF.